Listed here are 32 T cell receptor beta chains from one sample, sequenced in a study of a mutant IDH1 vaccine in newly diagnosed glioma. Sequenced by immunoSEQ multiplex PCR; TCRdb stores in-frame clones only, minus some. The table has 50,000 or so clones, around 90% seen once; the top ten hold under 2.5%. These receptors lack a known antigen. As for time point: week 11, during vaccination. Vaccination used 300 ug of mutant IDH1 20-mer peptide per dose, with topical imiquimod. This specimen was PBMCs, taken from a glioma patient whose treatment included an IDH1 peptide vaccine. The receptors were gathered from a man aged 50 or older with glioma.

This chain links TRBV6-1 with TRBJ1-5; no clear D. Per germline, CDR1 MNHNS and CDR2 SASEGT. The germline V and J ends were trimmed by 6 bases and 4 bases, with 16 bases remaining between them. The CDR3 is made up of 15 amino acids. CDR3 sequence reads: CASSRVGDVNQPQHF. In DNA form, the CDR3 reads TGTGCCAGCAGCCGGGTGGGAGATGTGAATCAGCCCCAGCATTTT.

The chain carries TRBV7-2 and TRBJ1-6, with a tentative D call TRBD1 (5 bases). The CDR3 length is 15 residues. Per germline, CDR1 SGHTA and CDR2 FQGNSA. The V end was cut by 6 bases, the J end by 7 bases, with 16 bases between. The CDR3 bases are TGTGCCAGCAGTACCGGGGCTACCTCCAATTCACCCCTCCACTTT. Translation gives CASSTGATSNSPLHF.

This clone has a single count. The V and J genes are TRBV12-5 and TRBJ1-2; a weak D match, TRBD1 (6 bases). Germline CDR1 is LGHNT and CDR2 is FRNRAP. Trimming took off 1 base at V and 7 bases at J, with 10 bases between the two ends. This CDR3 has 13 residues. The CDR3 DNA follows: TGTGCTAGTGGTTTGGCAGGGGTCGGTGGCTACACCTTC. As protein: CASGLAGVGGYTF.

This chain links TRBV5-1 with TRBJ2-3; TRBD1 is a possible D gene (5 bases). Germline V gene sequence: CDR1 SGHRS, CDR2 YFSETQ. The V gene lost 2 bases and the J gene lost 2 bases, with 9 bases spanning the gap. The CDR3 has 14 amino acids. The CDR3 DNA follows: TGCGCCAGCAGCTTCCAGGGCTTCACAGATACGCAGTATTTT. As protein: CASSFQGFTDTQYF. Filled out from reference TRBV5-1 and TRBJ2-3, the complete variable domain reads KAGVTQTPRYLIKTRGQQVTLSCSPISGHRSVSWYQQTPGQGLQFLFEYFSETQRNKGNFPGRFSGRQFSNSRSEMNVSTLELGDSALYLCASSFQGFTDTQYFGPGTRLTVL.

On this clone: At the DNA level, this CDR3 is encoded by other sequences in the same sample as well. This chain uses TRBV7-9 with TRBJ1-6; 7 nucleotides line up with TRBD1. V trimming: 1 base; J trimming: 3 bases; junction bases outside the gene matches: 3. The CDR3 is made up of 16 amino acids. CDR1 is SEHNR, CDR2 FQNEAQ, per germline (reference sequence). The CDR3 nucleotides read TGTGCCAGCAGCTTAGGACAGGGATTCTATAATTCACCCCTCCACTTT. Translation gives CASSLGQGFYNSPLHF.

The V gene is TRBV2, the J gene TRBJ2-3; weak D call: TRBD2 (6 bases). This CDR3 has 15 residues. Germline loops: CDR1 SNHLY, CDR2 FYNNEI. V lost 5 bases and J lost 3, with 15 bases in between. The CDR3 DNA is TGTGCCAGCAGTTCCGCACCGGGGAGGACAGATACGCAGTATTTT. Its protein is CASSSAPGRTDTQYF. The full variable domain, its missing parts supplied by reference TRBV2 and TRBJ2-3, is EPEVTQTPSHQVTQMGQEVILRCVPISNHLYFYWYRQILGQKVEFLVSFYNNEISEKSEIFDDQFSVERPDGSNFTLKIRSTKLEDSAMYFCASSSAPGRTDTQYFGPGTRLTVL.

V is TRBV2 and J is TRBJ2-3; D not resolved. CDR1 and CDR2 from the germline V gene are SNHLY and FYNNEI. This CDR3 spans 14 amino acids. V lost 6 bases, J lost 3 bases, and 13 bases lay in between. The CDR3, as DNA: TGTGCCAGCAGGTACTGGGGTTGGACAGATACGCAGTATTTT. The encoded protein is CASRYWGWTDTQYF.

The V and J genes are TRBV2 and TRBJ2-1, with D uncertain. This CDR3 has 13 residues. Trimming cost V 4 bases and J 9 bases, with 13 bases left between them. Germline V gene sequence: CDR1 SNHLY, CDR2 FYNNEI. CDR3 residues: CASSGSRYGEQFF. Written as DNA, the CDR3 is TGTGCCAGCAGTGGTTCCAGGTATGGTGAGCAGTTCTTC.

The rearrangement links TRBV7-9 to TRBJ1-2; D might be TRBD1 (5 bases). The CDR3 is 12 residues long. The V and J ends lost 3 bases and 8 bases respectively, with 10 bases between them. Germline CDR1 and CDR2: SEHNR and FQNEAQ (reference sequence). The CDR3 protein is CASSLGLNGYTF. In DNA form, the CDR3 reads TGTGCCAGCAGCTTGGGGCTGAACGGCTACACCTTC.

This clone has only a few counts. The genes are TRBV4-1 and TRBJ1-1; D may be TRBD1 (5 bases). Between the trimmed V and J ends, which lost 4 bases and 1 base, there was a span of 13 bases. Per germline, CDR1 MGHRA and CDR2 YSYEKL. CDR3 length: 15 amino acids. CDR3 nucleotides: TGCGCCAGCAGCCCACAGAACAGGAGGAACACTGAAGCTTTCTTT. Translated: CASSPQNRRNTEAFF.

The J gene is TRBJ2-7, the V gene TRBV7-9, with D possibly TRBD1 on 5 matching bases. From germline, CDR1 is SEHNR and CDR2 FQNEAQ (reference sequence). V lost 0 bases and J 5 bases, leaving 11 bases between the germline ends. The CDR3 has 14 amino acids. In DNA form, the CDR3 reads TGTGCCAGCAGCTTAGCCCAGGGTCGGAACGAGCAGTACTTC. It yields the protein CASSLAQGRNEQYF.

The chain is built from TRBV6-5 and TRBJ1-1; D not resolved. The germline V and J ends were trimmed by 0 bases and 4 bases, with 6 bases remaining between them. CDR3 length: 13 residues. Germline CDR1 reads MNHEY; CDR2 reads SVGAGI. The CDR3 bases are TGTGCCAGCAGTTACTCGTGGCTCACTGAAGCTTTCTTT. It codes for CASSYSWLTEAFF.

This chain joins TRBV7-3 and TRBJ2-5; possible D gene TRBD1, 6 bases. The ends were cut back, 5 bases at V and 5 bases at J, with 12 bases in the middle. Per the germline V gene, CDR1 is SGHTA and CDR2 is FQGTGA. The CDR3 loop spans 13 amino acids. The CDR3, as DNA: TGTGCCAGCAGCCGGGGACATCTGGAGACCCAGTACTTC. Translating it yields CASSRGHLETQYF.

This clone appeared a single time. This chain links TRBV2 with TRBJ2-7, with D possibly matching TRBD1 (6 bases). This CDR3 has 12 residues. V lost 7 bases to trimming and J lost 5 bases, with 12 bases between them. The germline gives CDR1 SNHLY, CDR2 FYNNEI. Written as DNA, the CDR3 is TGTGCCAGCACCCCACAGGGTAACGAGCAGTACTTC. It is translated as CASTPQGNEQYF.

Here the CDR3 reads CASSFDRVNNEQFF. The CDR3 region has the DNA TGTGCCAGCAGCTTCGACAGGGTTAACAATGAGCAGTTCTTC. The rearrangement joins TRBV11-2 to TRBJ2-1, with TRBD1 identical over 7 bases. With 3 bases clipped from V and 5 bases from J, the junction kept 4 bases outside the gene matches. The CDR3 sequence is 14 residues long. In germline, CDR1 is SGHAT, CDR2 FQNNGV.

In its sample, this clone was seen once. This sequence joins TRBV27 and TRBJ2-2, with 10 positions matching TRBD1. There are 14 residues in the CDR3. CDR1 and CDR2 from the germline V gene are MNHEY and SMNVEV (reference sequence). The V and J ends lost 4 bases and 5 bases, in that order; junction bases with no gene match: 1. CDR3 in amino acids: CASSWDRGTGELFF. The CDR3 nucleotides are TGTGCCAGCAGTTGGGACAGGGGAACCGGGGAGCTGTTTTTT.

V is TRBV27 and J is TRBJ2-1; D is undetermined. Germline CDR1 is MNHEY and CDR2 is SMNVEV (reference sequence). V dropped 2 bases and J dropped 5 bases, with 10 bases sitting between them. The CDR3 loop spans 14 amino acids. The CDR3: CASSLRPQHNEQFF. DNA of the CDR3: TGTGCCAGCAGTTTAAGGCCACAGCACAATGAGCAGTTCTTC.

This chain links TRBV19 with TRBJ2-7; weak D call: TRBD1 (5 bases). This CDR3 is 13 amino acids long. CDR1 is LNHDA, CDR2 SQIVND, per germline (reference sequence). The V end was cut by 9 bases, the J end by 3 bases, with 15 bases between. In DNA, the CDR3 is TGTGCCAGCTCCCCAGGGCAACTCTACGAGCAGTACTTC. This encodes CASSPGQLYEQYF.

This clone was seen a single time. The V and J genes are TRBV2 and TRBJ1-6; 7 nucleotides align to TRBD1. This CDR3 has 14 amino acids. The trim removed 3 bases at V and 7 bases at J, leaving 3 bases unmatched. Germline V CDR1 and CDR2: SNHLY, FYNNEI. DNA of the CDR3: TGTGCCAGCAGTGAGCGGGGACAGAATTCACCCCTCCACTTT. Protein product: CASSERGQNSPLHF.

This sequence joins TRBV11-3 and TRBJ1-1, with a possible D match to TRBD1 (6 bases). Between the trimmed V and J ends, which lost 1 base and 8 bases, there was a span of 11 bases. The length of the CDR3 is 13 residues. In germline, CDR1 is SGHNT, CDR2 YENEEA. DNA for the CDR3: TGTGCCAGCAGCTTAGCCCTGGACAGAGAAGCTTTCTTT. It yields the protein CASSLALDREAFF.

The chain joins TRBV9 to TRBJ2-1; tentative D call: TRBD1 (5 bases). There are 12 residues in the CDR3. In germline, CDR1 is SGDLS, CDR2 YYNGEE. Trimming removed 2 bases from V and 7 bases from J, with 7 bases in between. In nucleotides, the CDR3 is TGTGCCAGCAGCGTTCCAGGGAATGAGCAGTTCTTC. It is translated as CASSVPGNEQFF. Supplemented by reference TRBV9 and TRBJ2-1, the full variable domain reads DSGVTQTPKHLITATGQRVTLRCSPRSGDLSVYWYQQSLDQGLQFLIQYYNGEERAKGNILERFSAQQFPDLHSELNLSSLELGDSALYFCASSVPGNEQFFGPGTRLTVL.

This clone has just one count. The chain is built from TRBV5-1 and TRBJ1-2; TRBD1 agrees at 7 bases. CDR1 is SGHRS and CDR2 is YFSETQ in the germline V gene. The CDR3 runs 13 residues. With 4 bases clipped from V and 5 bases from J, the junction kept 5 bases outside the gene matches. The CDR3 region has the DNA TGCGCCAGCAGCGGGGGACAGTCTTATGGCTACACCTTC. It translates to CASSGGQSYGYTF.

This chain connects TRBV4-3 to TRBJ2-2, with 9 nucleotides matching TRBD1. The CDR3 totals 16 residues. Unmatched junction bases numbered 1, after V lost 2 bases and J lost 0 bases. Per germline, CDR1 LGHNA and CDR2 YSLEER. CDR3 DNA: TGCGCCAGCAGCCAATACAGGGGGCCGAACACCGGGGAGCTGTTTTTT. It specifies CASSQYRGPNTGELFF.

The gene calls are TRBV7-2 and TRBJ1-2; 8 bases match TRBD1. Germline CDR1 reads SGHTA; CDR2 reads FQGNSA. The CDR3 loop spans 14 amino acids. Unmatched junction bases numbered 6, after V lost 2 bases and J lost 7 bases. Here the CDR3 DNA reads TGTGCCAGCAGCTTATCAGGGGGCGCCTCTGGCTACACCTTC. Its protein product is CASSLSGGASGYTF. The full variable domain, with the rest looked up from reference TRBV7-2 and TRBJ1-2, is GAGVSQSPSNKVTEKGKDVELRCDPISGHTALYWYRQSLGQGLEFLIYFQGNSAPDKSGLPSDRFSAERTGGSVSTLTIQRTQQEDSAVYLCASSLSGGASGYTFGSGTRLTVV.

The chain joins TRBV5-1 to TRBJ2-2; a possible D gene is TRBD2 (5 bases). V was trimmed by 2 bases and J by 1 base, leaving 6 bases between them. Per the germline V gene, CDR1 is SGHRS and CDR2 is YFSETQ. The CDR3 runs 14 residues. For the CDR3, the DNA is TGCGCCAGCAGCTTAAGCGGGAACACCGGGGAGCTGTTTTTT. It specifies CASSLSGNTGELFF.

The genes are TRBV5-1 and TRBJ2-3; 13 bases align to TRBD2. The J segment lost 3 bases and the V segment lost 4 bases, leaving 5 bases of the junction unmatched. CDR1 and CDR2 (germline): SGHRS, YFSETQ. This CDR3 has 16 amino acids. The CDR3 sequence is CASSRTSGRETDTQYF. CDR3 DNA sequence: TGCGCCAGCAGCCGGACTAGCGGGAGAGAAACAGATACGCAGTATTTT.

The table lists this clone with a count of one. This chain links TRBV19 with TRBJ2-1; D gene unclear. Germline CDR1 reads LNHDA; CDR2 reads SQIVND (reference sequence). V dropped 5 bases and J dropped 8 bases, with 13 bases sitting between them. The CDR3 has 13 residues. CDR3 protein: CASSSSSGDEQFF. The CDR3 nucleotides read TGTGCCAGTAGTTCGTCCAGTGGCGATGAGCAGTTCTTC. Drawing the rest from reference TRBV19 and TRBJ2-1, the complete variable domain is DGGITQSPKYLFRKEGQNVTLSCEQNLNHDAMYWYRQDPGQGLRLIYYSQIVNDFQKGDIAEGYSVSREKKESFPLTVTSAQKNPTAFYLCASSSSSGDEQFFGPGTRLTVL.

The chain couples TRBV28 to TRBJ1-4; D unclear. Germline values: CDR1 MDHEN, CDR2 SYDVKM. CDR3 size: 15 residues. V dropped 8 bases and J dropped 3 bases, with 16 bases sitting between them. This CDR3 reads CASHGRRGANEKLFF. CDR3 DNA sequence: TGTGCCAGCCACGGGCGGCGTGGAGCTAATGAAAAACTGTTTTTT.

The chain links TRBV2 to TRBJ1-2; 9 bases agree with TRBD1. Trimming at V came to 4 bases and at J to 4 bases, leaving 1 base not matched to a gene. Germline assignment: CDR1 SNHLY and CDR2 FYNNEI. The CDR3 length is 13 residues. In nucleotides, the CDR3 is TGTGCCAGCAGTGCGACAGGGGGCTATGGCTACACCTTC. As protein: CASSATGGYGYTF.

The chain has TRBV29-1 and TRBJ1-1, with D possibly matching TRBD1 (6 bases). The V gene lost 4 bases and the J gene lost 3 bases, with 15 bases spanning the gap. The CDR3 has 14 residues. Germline assignment: CDR1 SQVTM and CDR2 ANQGSEA. The CDR3 is CSVVARQAYTEAFF. The DNA of the CDR3 is TGCAGCGTTGTAGCGAGACAGGCGTACACTGAAGCTTTCTTT. The whole variable domain, remainder taken from reference TRBV29-1 and TRBJ1-1, is SAVISQKPSRDICQRGTSLTIQCQVDSQVTMMFWYRQQPGQSLTLIATANQGSEATYESGFVIDKFPISRPNLTFSTLTVSNMSPEDSSIYLCSVVARQAYTEAFFGQGTRLTVV.

The CDR3 loop is CASSLGSLAGNTIYF. CDR3 in DNA: TGTGCCAGCAGCTTAGGGTCCCTTGCAGGAAACACCATATATTTT. V gene TRBV7-8 combines with J gene TRBJ1-3; no clear D. Germline CDR1 reads SGHVS; CDR2 reads FQNEAQ. V lost 1 base, J lost 4 bases, and 11 bases lay in between. This CDR3 comprises 15 residues. Full variable domain (rest looked up from reference TRBV7-8 and TRBJ1-3): GAGVSQSPRYKVAKRGQDVALRCDPISGHVSLFWYQQALGQGPEFLTYFQNEAQLDKSGLPSDRFFAERPEGSVSTLKIQRTQQEDSAVYLCASSLGSLAGNTIYFGEGSWLTVV.

This chain links TRBV29-1 with TRBJ2-3; TRBD2 matches 10 bases. The CDR3 loop spans 18 amino acids. CDR1 and CDR2 from the germline V gene are SQVTM and ANQGSEA. The V segment lost 1 base and the J segment 1 base; nucleotides outside the gene matches: 11. The CDR3 is CSVEVLAGAGWGTDTQYF. The CDR3 DNA reads as TGCAGCGTTGAAGTCCTAGCGGGAGCGGGTTGGGGCACAGATACGCAGTATTTT.